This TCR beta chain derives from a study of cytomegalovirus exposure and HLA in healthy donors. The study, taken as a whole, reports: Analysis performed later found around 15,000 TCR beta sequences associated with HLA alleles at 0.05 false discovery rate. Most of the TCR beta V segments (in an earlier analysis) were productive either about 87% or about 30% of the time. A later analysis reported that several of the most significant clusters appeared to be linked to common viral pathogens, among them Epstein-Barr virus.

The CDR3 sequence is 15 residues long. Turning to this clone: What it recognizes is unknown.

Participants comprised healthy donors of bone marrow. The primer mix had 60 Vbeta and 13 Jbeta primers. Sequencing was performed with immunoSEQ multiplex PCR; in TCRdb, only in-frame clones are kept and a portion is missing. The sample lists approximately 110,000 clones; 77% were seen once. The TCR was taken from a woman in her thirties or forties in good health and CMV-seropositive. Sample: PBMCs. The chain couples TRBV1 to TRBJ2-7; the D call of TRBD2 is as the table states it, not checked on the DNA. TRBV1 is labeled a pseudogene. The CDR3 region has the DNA TGCACCAGCAGCCAAGGGCTAGCGGGCCTCTACGAGCAGTACTTC. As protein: CTSSQGLAGLYEQYF.